This T cell receptor (beta chain) derives from a study of T-cell memory formation after mild COVID-19. Study at large: Each donor largely had its own TCR clusters. General study points: Within pre-infection memory, some responding clones were found, suggesting cross-reactive memory joined. Clonal second-wave expansions that peaked on day 37 had unconfirmed SARS-CoV-2 specificity.

A remark on this clonotype: Its antigen is not identified.

TCRdb called the 5' RACE reads again in MiXCR, with one record for every CDR3 protein. The sample lists roughly 260,000 distinct CDR3 sequences, 16% occurring once. The ends were cut back, 1 base at V and 9 bases at J, with 13 bases in the middle. This CDR3 is built from 15 residues. Per the germline V gene, CDR1 is SGHTA and CDR2 is FQGTGA. The source material was PBMCs or a T cell subset sorted from them (not recorded which). This sequence joins TRBV7-3 and TRBJ1-6; perhaps TRBD1 as D (5 bases). The source is a man younger than 30 who had mild COVID-19 (a few samples of this study predate the infection). Cell type and time point are not known. CDR3 coding DNA: TGTGCCAGCAGCTTAAGGGGCGCGTGGGGTTCACCCCTCCACTTT. It specifies CASSLRGAWGSPLHF.